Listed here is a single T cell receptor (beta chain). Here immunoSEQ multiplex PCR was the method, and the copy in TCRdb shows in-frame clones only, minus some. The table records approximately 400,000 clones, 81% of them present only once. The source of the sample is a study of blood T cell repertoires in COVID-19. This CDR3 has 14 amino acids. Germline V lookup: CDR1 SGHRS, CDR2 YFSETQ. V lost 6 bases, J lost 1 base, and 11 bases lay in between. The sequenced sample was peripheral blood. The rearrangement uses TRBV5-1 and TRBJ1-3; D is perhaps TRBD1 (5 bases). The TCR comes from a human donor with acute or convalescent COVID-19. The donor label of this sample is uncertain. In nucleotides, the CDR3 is TGCGCCAGCAACCCCGGGGGGTCTGGAAACACCATATATTTT. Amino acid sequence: CASNPGGSGNTIYF.